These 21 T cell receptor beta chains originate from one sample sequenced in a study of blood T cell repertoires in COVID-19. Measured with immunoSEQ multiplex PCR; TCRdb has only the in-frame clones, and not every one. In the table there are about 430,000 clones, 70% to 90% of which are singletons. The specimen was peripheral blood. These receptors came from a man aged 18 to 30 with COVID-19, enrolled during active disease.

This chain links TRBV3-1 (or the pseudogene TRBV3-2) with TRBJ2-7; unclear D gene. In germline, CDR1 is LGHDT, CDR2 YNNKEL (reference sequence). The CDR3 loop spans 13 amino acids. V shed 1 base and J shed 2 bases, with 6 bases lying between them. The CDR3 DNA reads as TGTGCCAGCAGCCAAGTTTTAACCTACGAGCAGTACTTC. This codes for CASSQVLTYEQYF.

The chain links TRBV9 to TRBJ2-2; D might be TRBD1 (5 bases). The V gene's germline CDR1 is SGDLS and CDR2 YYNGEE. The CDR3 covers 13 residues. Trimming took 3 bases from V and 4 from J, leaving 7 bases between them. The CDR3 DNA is TGTGCCAGCAGCGGCGACAGCACCGGGGAGCTGTTTTTT. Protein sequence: CASSGDSTGELFF.

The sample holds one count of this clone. CDR3 in DNA: TGTGCCAGCAGTTCCGGGACAGGGTACTATGGCTACACCTTC. It specifies CASSSGTGYYGYTF. V and J are TRBV6-4 and TRBJ1-2; 9 positions match TRBD1. Trimming at V came to 5 bases and at J to 3 bases, leaving 4 bases not matched to a gene. The CDR3 totals 14 residues. From germline, CDR1 is MRHNA and CDR2 SNTAGT.

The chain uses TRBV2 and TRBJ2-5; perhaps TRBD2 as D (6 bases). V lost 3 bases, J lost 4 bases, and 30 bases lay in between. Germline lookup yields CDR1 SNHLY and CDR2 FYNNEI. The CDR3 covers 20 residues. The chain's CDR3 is CASSDGHPSAPKPTRETQYF. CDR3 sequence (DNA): TGTGCCAGCAGTGACGGACATCCTAGCGCTCCCAAACCCACAAGAGAGACCCAGTACTTC.

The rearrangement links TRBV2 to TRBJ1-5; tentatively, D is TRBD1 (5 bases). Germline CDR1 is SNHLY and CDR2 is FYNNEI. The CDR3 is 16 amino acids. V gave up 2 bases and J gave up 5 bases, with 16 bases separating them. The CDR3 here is CASSEQGRLLDQPQHF. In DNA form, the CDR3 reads TGTGCCAGCAGTGAACAGGGAAGGTTGCTTGATCAGCCCCAGCATTTT.

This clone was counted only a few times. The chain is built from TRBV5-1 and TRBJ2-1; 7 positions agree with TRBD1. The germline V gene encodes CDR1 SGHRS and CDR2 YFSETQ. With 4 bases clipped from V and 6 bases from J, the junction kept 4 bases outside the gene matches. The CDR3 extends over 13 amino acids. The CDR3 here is CASSVSGGNEQFF. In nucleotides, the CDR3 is TGCGCCAGCAGCGTATCAGGGGGCAATGAGCAGTTCTTC.

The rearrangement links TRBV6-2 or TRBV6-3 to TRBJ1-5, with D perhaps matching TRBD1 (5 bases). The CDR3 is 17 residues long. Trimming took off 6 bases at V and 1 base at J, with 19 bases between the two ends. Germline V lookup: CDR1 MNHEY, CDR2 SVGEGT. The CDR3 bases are TGTGCCAGCAGCCTAACCCGACAGCTCCTAAGCAATCAGCCCCAGCATTTT. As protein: CASSLTRQLLSNQPQHF.

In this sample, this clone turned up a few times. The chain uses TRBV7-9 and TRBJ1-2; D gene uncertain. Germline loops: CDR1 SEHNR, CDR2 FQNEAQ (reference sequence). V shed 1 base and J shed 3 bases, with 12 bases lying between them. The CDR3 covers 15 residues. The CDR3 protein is CASSLGVGIDYGYTF. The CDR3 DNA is TGTGCCAGCAGCTTAGGGGTGGGCATCGACTATGGCTACACCTTC.

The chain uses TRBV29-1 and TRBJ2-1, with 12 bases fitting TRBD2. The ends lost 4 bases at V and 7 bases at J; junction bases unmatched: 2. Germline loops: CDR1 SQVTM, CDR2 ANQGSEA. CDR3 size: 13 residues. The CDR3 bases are TGCAGCGTTGCCCTAGCGGGGGGGAATGAGCAGTTCTTC. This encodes CSVALAGGNEQFF.

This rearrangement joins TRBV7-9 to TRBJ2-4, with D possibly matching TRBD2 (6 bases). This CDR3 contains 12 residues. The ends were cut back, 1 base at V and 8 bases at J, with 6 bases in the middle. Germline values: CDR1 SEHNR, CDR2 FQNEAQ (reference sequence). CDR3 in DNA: TGTGCCAGCAGCTTAGGCGGGGACATTCAGTACTTC. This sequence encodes CASSLGGDIQYF.

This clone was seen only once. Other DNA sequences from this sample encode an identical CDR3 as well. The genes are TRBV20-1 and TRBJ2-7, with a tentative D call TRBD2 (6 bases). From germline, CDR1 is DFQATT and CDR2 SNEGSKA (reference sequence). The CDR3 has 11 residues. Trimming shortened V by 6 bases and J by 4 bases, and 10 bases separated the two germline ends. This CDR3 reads CSARRGYEQYF. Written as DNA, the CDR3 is TGCAGTGCCAGACGGGGGTACGAGCAGTACTTC.

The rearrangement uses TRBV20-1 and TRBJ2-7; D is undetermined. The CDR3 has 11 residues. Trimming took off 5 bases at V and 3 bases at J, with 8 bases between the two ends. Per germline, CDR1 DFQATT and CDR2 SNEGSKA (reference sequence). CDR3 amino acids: CSAQAGYEQYF. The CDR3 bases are TGCAGTGCTCAGGCCGGCTACGAGCAGTACTTC.

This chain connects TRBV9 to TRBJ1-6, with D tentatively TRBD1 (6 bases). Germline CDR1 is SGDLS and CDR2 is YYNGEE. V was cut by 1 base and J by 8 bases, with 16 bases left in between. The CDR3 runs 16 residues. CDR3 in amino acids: CASSVSSGTPHSPLHF. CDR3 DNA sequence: TGTGCCAGCAGCGTATCGTCCGGGACACCCCATTCACCCCTCCACTTT. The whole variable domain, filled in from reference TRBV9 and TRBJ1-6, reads DSGVTQTPKHLITATGQRVTLRCSPRSGDLSVYWYQQSLDQGLQFLIQYYNGEERAKGNILERFSAQQFPDLHSELNLSSLELGDSALYFCASSVSSGTPHSPLHFGNGTRLTVT.

The CDR3 protein is CASSRTPGTGELFF. DNA for the CDR3: TGTGCCAGCAGCAGGACTCCGGGGACCGGGGAGCTGTTTTTT. V usage is TRBV7-2 and J usage is TRBJ2-2; D is perhaps TRBD2 (5 bases). Germline CDR1 SGHTA, CDR2 FQGNSA. The CDR3 extends over 14 amino acids. The germline V and J ends were trimmed by 5 bases and 5 bases, with 12 bases remaining between them.

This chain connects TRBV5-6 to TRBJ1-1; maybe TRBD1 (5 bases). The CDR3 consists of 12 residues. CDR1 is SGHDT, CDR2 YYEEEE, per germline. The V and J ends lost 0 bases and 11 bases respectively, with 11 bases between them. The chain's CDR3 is CASSLGLEGAFF. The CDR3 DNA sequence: TGTGCCAGCAGCTTGGGCCTGGAGGGGGCTTTCTTT.

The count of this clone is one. The CDR3 DNA reads as TGTGCCAGCAGCTCGGGACAGTTAACTGAAGCTTTCTTT. It yields the protein CASSSGQLTEAFF. The V and J genes are TRBV7-8 and TRBJ1-1, with 7 bases lining up with TRBD1. Per the germline V gene, CDR1 is SGHVS and CDR2 is FQNEAQ. The junction had 4 bases not matched to a gene; V was cut back by 4 bases and J by 5 bases. The CDR3 contains 13 residues. The full variable domain, with the rest looked up from reference TRBV7-8 and TRBJ1-1, is GAGVSQSPRYKVAKRGQDVALRCDPISGHVSLFWYQQALGQGPEFLTYFQNEAQLDKSGLPSDRFFAERPEGSVSTLKIQRTQQEDSAVYLCASSSGQLTEAFFGQGTRLTVV.

CDR3 bases: TGCAGCGTTGAAGATGGCGACAGGGATGGCTACACCTTC. It specifies CSVEDGDRDGYTF. The rearrangement joins TRBV29-1 to TRBJ1-2; 7 bases line up with TRBD1. With V trimmed by 0 bases and J by 6 bases, 4 bases remained unmatched. CDR1 and CDR2 (germline): SQVTM, ANQGSEA. This CDR3 is built from 13 residues.

The CDR3 bases are TGCAGCGTTGGGCTCAGGGGCGACACTGAAGCTTTCTTT. This encodes CSVGLRGDTEAFF. This chain links TRBV29-1 with TRBJ1-1; possible D gene TRBD1, 6 bases. The ends were cut back, 4 bases at V and 3 bases at J, with 12 bases in the middle. There are 13 residues in the CDR3. CDR1 is SQVTM, CDR2 ANQGSEA, per germline.

The CDR3 spells CATSTSISETQYF. CDR3 bases: TGTGCCACCTCTACTAGCATCAGCGAGACCCAGTACTTC. The chain recombines TRBV24-1 with TRBJ2-5; TRBD2 might be the D (6 bases). Germline values: CDR1 KGHDR, CDR2 SFDVKD. V lost 9 bases and J lost 5, with 15 bases in between. The CDR3 loop spans 13 amino acids.

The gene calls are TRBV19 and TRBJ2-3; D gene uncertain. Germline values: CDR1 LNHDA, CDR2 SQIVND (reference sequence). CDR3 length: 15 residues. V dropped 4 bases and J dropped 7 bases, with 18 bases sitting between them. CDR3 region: CASSTVASEANTQYF. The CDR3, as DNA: TGTGCCAGTAGTACCGTAGCTTCCGAGGCGAATACGCAGTATTTT. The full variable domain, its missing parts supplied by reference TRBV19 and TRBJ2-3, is DGGITQSPKYLFRKEGQNVTLSCEQNLNHDAMYWYRQDPGQGLRLIYYSQIVNDFQKGDIAEGYSVSREKKESFPLTVTSAQKNPTAFYLCASSTVASEANTQYFGPGTRLTVL.

The CDR3, as DNA: TGTGCCAGCAGCCTACGGACAGGTGCCCCTTCCTACGAGCAGTACTTC. Translation gives CASSLRTGAPSYEQYF. This chain uses TRBV9 with TRBJ2-7; the match to TRBD1 covers 7 bases. The germline gives CDR1 SGDLS, CDR2 YYNGEE. V gave up 4 bases and J gave up 1 base; unmatched junction bases: 11. The CDR3 spans 16 residues.